These 5 T cell receptor beta chains came from one sample sequenced in a study of blood T cell repertoires in COVID-19. Sequenced by immunoSEQ multiplex PCR; TCRdb stores in-frame clones only, minus some. The data hold about 300,000 clones, with approximately 90% observed a single time. Sequencing input: PBMCs or T cells enriched from blood (not recorded which). Source of these receptors: a man aged 30-40 years who had recovered from COVID-19.

J is TRBJ2-1 and V is TRBV5-4; TRBD2 matches 7 bases. V dropped 4 bases and J dropped 1; count of bases not matched to a gene: 5. This CDR3 contains 15 residues. Looked up from germline, CDR1 is SGHNT and CDR2 is YYREEE (reference sequence). The CDR3 is CASSPGGGSYNEQFF. In nucleotides, the CDR3 is TGTGCCAGCAGCCCGGGAGGTGGATCCTACAATGAGCAGTTCTTC. The full variable domain, rest sourced from reference TRBV5-4 and TRBJ2-1, is ETGVTQSPTHLIKTRGQQVTLRCSSQSGHNTVSWYQQALGQGPQFIFQYYREEENGRGNFPPRFSGLQFPNYSSELNVNALELDDSALYLCASSPGGGSYNEQFFGPGTRLTVL.

This clone was recorded once. The chain joins TRBV2 to TRBJ2-1, with TRBD2 matching over 15 bases. The germline V gene encodes CDR1 SNHLY and CDR2 FYNNEI. The CDR3 covers 17 residues. V dropped 6 bases and J dropped 0; count of bases not matched to a gene: 3. Here the CDR3 reads CASRGLAGGSSYNEQFF. The DNA of the CDR3 is TGTGCCAGCAGGGGACTAGCGGGGGGCAGCTCCTACAATGAGCAGTTCTTC.

The V gene is TRBV7-6, the J gene TRBJ2-1; possible D gene TRBD1, 6 bases. CDR1 SGHVS and CDR2 FNYEAQ come from the germline V gene. Trimming stripped 0 bases from V and 2 bases from J, with 11 bases between. The CDR3 sequence is 16 residues long. The CDR3 DNA reads as TGTGCCAGCAGCTTAGCTGGGGACAATCCCTACAATGAGCAGTTCTTC. Protein product: CASSLAGDNPYNEQFF.

This chain links TRBV29-1 with TRBJ1-5; TRBD1 aligns across 8 bases. This CDR3 is 12 amino acids long. V lost 4 bases, J lost 6 bases, and 2 bases stayed unmatched. The germline V gene has CDR1 SQVTM and CDR2 ANQGSEA. This chain's CDR3 is CSVGTGRQPQHF. CDR3 nucleotides: TGCAGCGTTGGGACAGGGCGTCAGCCCCAGCATTTT.

This chain joins TRBV7-9 and TRBJ1-4; 10 nucleotides line up with TRBD1. There are 17 residues in the CDR3. The ends lost 4 bases at V and 6 bases at J; junction bases unmatched: 11. Germline CDR1 is SEHNR and CDR2 is FQNEAQ (reference sequence). CDR3 sequence (DNA): TGTGCCAGCAGCTCTTTTGGGACAGGGGCGCGGTATGAAAAACTGTTTTTT. It yields the protein CASSSFGTGARYEKLFF.